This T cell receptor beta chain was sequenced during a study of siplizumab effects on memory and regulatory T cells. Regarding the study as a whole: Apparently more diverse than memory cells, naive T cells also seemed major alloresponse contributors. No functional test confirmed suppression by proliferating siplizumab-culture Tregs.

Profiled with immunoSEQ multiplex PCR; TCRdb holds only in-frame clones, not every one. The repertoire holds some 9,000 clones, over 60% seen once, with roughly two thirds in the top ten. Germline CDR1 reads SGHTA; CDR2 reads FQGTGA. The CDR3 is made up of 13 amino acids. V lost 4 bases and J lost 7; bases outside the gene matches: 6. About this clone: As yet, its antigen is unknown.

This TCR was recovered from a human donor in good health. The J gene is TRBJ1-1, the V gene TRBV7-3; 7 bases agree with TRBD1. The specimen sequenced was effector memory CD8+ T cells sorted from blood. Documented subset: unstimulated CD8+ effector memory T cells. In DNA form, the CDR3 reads TGTGCCAGCAGCTCCACAGGGGATGGTGAAGCTTTCTTT. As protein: CASSSTGDGEAFF.